These 10 T cell receptor beta chains were all obtained from the same sample, sequenced in a study of T cell responses to AZD1222 COVID-19 vaccine. The assay was immunoSEQ multiplex PCR, and TCRdb's table has in-frame clones only and misses some. This sample yields 140,000 or so clones, of which about 82% are seen a single time; roughly 5.1% belongs to the top ten. Specimen: peripheral blood, collected 28 days after the second AZD1222 dose. The receptor set was obtained from an adult who received the AZD1222 COVID-19 vaccine.

The gene calls are TRBV9 and TRBJ1-1; no definite D call. The CDR3 spans 15 residues. V lost 4 bases and J 5 bases, leaving 18 bases between the germline ends. Germline assignment: CDR1 SGDLS and CDR2 YYNGEE. CDR3 amino acids: CASSPRVGWETEAFF. Here the CDR3 DNA reads TGTGCCAGCAGCCCCCGAGTAGGTTGGGAGACTGAAGCTTTCTTT.

The chain combines TRBV7-6 with TRBJ2-5; 14 nucleotides align to TRBD2. The V gene's germline CDR1 is SGHVS and CDR2 FNYEAQ. V lost 5 bases to trimming and J lost 1 base; unmatched junction nucleotides: 6. The CDR3 covers 17 residues. This chain's CDR3 is CASSPVGLAGAQETQYF. The CDR3 nucleotides read TGTGCCAGCAGCCCCGTGGGACTAGCGGGGGCCCAAGAGACCCAGTACTTC.

The chain is built from TRBV27 and TRBJ1-2, with D perhaps TRBD1 (5 bases). Germline-derived CDR1 and CDR2 are MNHEY and SMNVEV (reference sequence). V shed 5 bases and J shed 4 bases, with 11 bases lying between them. There are 13 residues in the CDR3. Here the CDR3 reads CASSPFDSYGYTF. CDR3 in DNA: TGTGCCAGCAGTCCCTTCGACAGCTATGGCTACACCTTC.

The chain carries TRBV7-9 and TRBJ2-2; D may be TRBD2 (5 bases). Trimming shortened V by 5 bases and J by 1 base, and 8 bases separated the two germline ends. Germline CDR1 and CDR2: SEHNR and FQNEAQ (reference sequence). The CDR3 extends over 14 amino acids. The CDR3 is CASSLEGNTGELFF. CDR3 sequence (DNA): TGTGCCAGCAGCCTTGAGGGGAACACCGGGGAGCTGTTTTTT.

V usage is TRBV3-1 (or the pseudogene TRBV3-2) and J usage is TRBJ1-4; a possible D gene is TRBD1 (6 bases). Trimming removed 4 bases at V and 0 bases at J, with 15 bases between. CDR1 is LGHDT and CDR2 is YNNKEL in the germline V gene (reference sequence). This CDR3 contains 17 residues. CDR3 sequence: CASSPSTDSATNEKLFF. The CDR3 DNA follows: TGTGCCAGCAGCCCATCAACGGACAGTGCAACTAATGAAAAACTGTTTTTT.

Turning to this clone: Other nucleotide sequences from this sample produce the same CDR3. V is TRBV18 and J is TRBJ2-3, with D unclear. This CDR3 is 11 amino acids long. CDR1 KGHSH and CDR2 LQKENI come from the germline V gene. Between the trimmed V and J ends, which lost 6 bases and 2 bases, there was a span of 3 bases. CDR3: CASSPTDTQYF. CDR3 sequence (DNA): TGTGCCAGCTCGCCCACAGATACGCAGTATTTT.

The rearrangement links TRBV28 to TRBJ2-7, with 7 bases matching TRBD1. Germline CDR1 is MDHEN and CDR2 is SYDVKM. Unmatched junction bases numbered 12, after V lost 5 bases and J lost 5 bases. The CDR3 runs 15 residues. For the CDR3, the DNA is TGTGCCAGCAGTCCATTAACCGATGGACAGGACGAGCAGTACTTC. Protein product: CASSPLTDGQDEQYF.

The CDR3 loop is CASSFGGLAGGNEQFF. In DNA form, the CDR3 reads TGCGCCAGCAGCTTCGGAGGACTAGCGGGAGGAAATGAGCAGTTCTTC. This rearrangement joins TRBV5-1 to TRBJ2-1, with TRBD2 identical over 14 bases. The CDR3 totals 16 residues. V was clipped by 2 bases and J by 7 bases; unmatched bases: 5. Per germline, CDR1 SGHRS and CDR2 YFSETQ.

The gene calls are TRBV23-1 and TRBJ1-1; tentative D call: TRBD1 (5 bases). TRBV23-1 is an ORF, with its function uncertain. The CDR3 sequence is 15 residues long. Trimming took off 3 bases at V and 3 bases at J, with 14 bases between the two ends. The CDR3 loop reads CASSHSGKEDTEAFF. Written as DNA, the CDR3 is TGCGCCAGCAGTCATTCAGGGAAAGAGGACACTGAAGCTTTCTTT.

The rearrangement links TRBV7-6 to TRBJ2-2; TRBD1 matches at 7 bases. The CDR3 contains 18 residues. Unmatched junction bases numbered 14, after V lost 6 bases and J lost 1 base. Germline V gene data show CDR1 as SGHVS and CDR2 as FNYEAQ. Here the CDR3 DNA reads TGTGCCAGCAGATCCCTCGGAGGACAGGTGGTGAACACCGGGGAGCTGTTTTTT. Translated, it gives CASRSLGGQVVNTGELFF.